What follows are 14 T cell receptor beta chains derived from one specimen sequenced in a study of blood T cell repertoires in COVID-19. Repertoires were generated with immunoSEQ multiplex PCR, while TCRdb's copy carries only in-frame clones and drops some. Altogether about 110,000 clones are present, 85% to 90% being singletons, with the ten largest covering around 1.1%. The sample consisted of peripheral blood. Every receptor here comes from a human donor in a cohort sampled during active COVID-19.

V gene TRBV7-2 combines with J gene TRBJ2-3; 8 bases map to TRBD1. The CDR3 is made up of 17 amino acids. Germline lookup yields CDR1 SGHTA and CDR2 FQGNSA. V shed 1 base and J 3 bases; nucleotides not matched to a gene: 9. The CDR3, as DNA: TGTGCCAGCAGCTTAGGATTCGGGACAGGTATAACAGATACGCAGTATTTT. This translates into CASSLGFGTGITDTQYF.

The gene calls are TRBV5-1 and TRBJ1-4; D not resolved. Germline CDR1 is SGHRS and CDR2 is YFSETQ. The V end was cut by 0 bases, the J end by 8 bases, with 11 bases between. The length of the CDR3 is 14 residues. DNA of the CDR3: TGCGCCAGCAGCTTGGCCGGGAAGGACGAAAAACTGTTTTTT. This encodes CASSLAGKDEKLFF.

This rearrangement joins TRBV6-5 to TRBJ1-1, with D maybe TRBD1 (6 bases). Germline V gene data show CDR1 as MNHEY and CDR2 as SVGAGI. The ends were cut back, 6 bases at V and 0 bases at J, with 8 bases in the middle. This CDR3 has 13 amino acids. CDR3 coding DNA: TGTGCCAGCAGCGGACAGCTGAACACTGAAGCTTTCTTT. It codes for CASSGQLNTEAFF.

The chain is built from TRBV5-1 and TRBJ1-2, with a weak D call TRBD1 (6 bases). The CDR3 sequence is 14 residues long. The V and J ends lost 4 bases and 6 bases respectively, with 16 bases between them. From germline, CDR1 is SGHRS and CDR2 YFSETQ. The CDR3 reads CASSPVGAGHGYTF. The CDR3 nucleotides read TGCGCCAGCAGCCCCGTGGGGGCAGGGCATGGCTACACCTTC.

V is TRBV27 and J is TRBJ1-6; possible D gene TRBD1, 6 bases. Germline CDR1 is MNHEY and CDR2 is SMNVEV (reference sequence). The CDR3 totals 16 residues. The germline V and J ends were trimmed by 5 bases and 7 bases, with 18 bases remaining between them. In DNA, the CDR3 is TGTGCCAGCAGTCCTCGCGGAGGACAGACAAATTCACCCCTCCACTTT. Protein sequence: CASSPRGGQTNSPLHF.

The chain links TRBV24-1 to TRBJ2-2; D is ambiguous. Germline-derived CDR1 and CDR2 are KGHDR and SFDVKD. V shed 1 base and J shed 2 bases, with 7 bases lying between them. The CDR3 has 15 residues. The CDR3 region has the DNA TGTGCCACCAGTGATTTCGCGGATAACACCGGGGAGCTGTTTTTT. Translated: CATSDFADNTGELFF.

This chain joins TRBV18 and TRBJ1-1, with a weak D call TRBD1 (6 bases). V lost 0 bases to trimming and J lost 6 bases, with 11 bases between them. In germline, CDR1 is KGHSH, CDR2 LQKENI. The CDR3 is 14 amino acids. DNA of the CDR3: TGTGCCAGCTCACCACCACACAGGGCGGCTGAAGCTTTCTTT. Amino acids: CASSPPHRAAEAFF.

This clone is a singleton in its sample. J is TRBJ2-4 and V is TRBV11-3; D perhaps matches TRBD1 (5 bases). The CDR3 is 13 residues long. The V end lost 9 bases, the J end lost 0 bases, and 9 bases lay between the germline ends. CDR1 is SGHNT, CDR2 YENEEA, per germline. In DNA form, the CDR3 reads TGTGCCAGTGCAGGGCTAGCCAAAAACATTCAGTACTTC. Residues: CASAGLAKNIQYF.

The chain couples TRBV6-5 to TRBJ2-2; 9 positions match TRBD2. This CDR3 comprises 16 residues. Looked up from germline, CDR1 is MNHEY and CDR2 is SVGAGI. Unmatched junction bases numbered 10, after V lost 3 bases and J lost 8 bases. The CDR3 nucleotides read TGTGCCAGCAGTTATCGCCTAGCGGGGAAGGAGGGGGAGCTGTTTTTT. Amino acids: CASSYRLAGKEGELFF.

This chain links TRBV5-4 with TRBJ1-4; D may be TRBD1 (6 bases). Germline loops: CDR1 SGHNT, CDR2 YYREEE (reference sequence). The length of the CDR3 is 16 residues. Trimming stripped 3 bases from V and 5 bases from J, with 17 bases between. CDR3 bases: TGTGCCAGCAGCTCACGGCGACAGGAGCAGAATGAAAAACTGTTTTTT. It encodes CASSSRRQEQNEKLFF.

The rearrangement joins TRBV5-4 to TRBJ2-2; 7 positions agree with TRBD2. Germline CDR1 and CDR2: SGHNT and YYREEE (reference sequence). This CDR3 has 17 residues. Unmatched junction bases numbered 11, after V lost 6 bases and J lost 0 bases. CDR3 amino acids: CASKDGASGSNTGELFF. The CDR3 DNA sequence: TGTGCCAGCAAAGACGGGGCTAGCGGATCGAACACCGGGGAGCTGTTTTTT. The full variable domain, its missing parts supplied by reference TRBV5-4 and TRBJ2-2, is ETGVTQSPTHLIKTRGQQVTLRCSSQSGHNTVSWYQQALGQGPQFIFQYYREEENGRGNFPPRFSGLQFPNYSSELNVNALELDDSALYLCASKDGASGSNTGELFFGEGSRLTVL.

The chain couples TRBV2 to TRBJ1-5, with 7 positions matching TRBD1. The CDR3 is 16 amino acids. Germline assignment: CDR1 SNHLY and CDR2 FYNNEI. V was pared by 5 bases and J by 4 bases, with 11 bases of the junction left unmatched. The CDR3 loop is CASSLQSGQRNQPQHF. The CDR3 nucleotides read TGTGCCAGCAGTTTACAATCGGGACAGCGAAATCAGCCCCAGCATTTT.

CDR3 sequence reads: CASSFGGTLSSYEQYF. CDR3 DNA: TGTGCCAGCAGCTTTGGCGGGACCCTGAGCTCCTACGAGCAGTACTTC. The chain has TRBV7-2 and TRBJ2-7; D might be TRBD2 (6 bases). The V gene's germline CDR1 is SGHTA and CDR2 FQGNSA. The V end was cut by 3 bases, the J end by 0 bases, with 15 bases between. CDR3 size: 16 residues.

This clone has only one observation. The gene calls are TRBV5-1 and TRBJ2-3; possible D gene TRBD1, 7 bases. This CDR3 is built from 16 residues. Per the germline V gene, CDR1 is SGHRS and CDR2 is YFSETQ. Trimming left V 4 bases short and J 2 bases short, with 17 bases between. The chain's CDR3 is CASSPGDSGPTDTQYF. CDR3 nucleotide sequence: TGCGCCAGCAGCCCGGGGGACAGCGGACCCACAGATACGCAGTATTTT. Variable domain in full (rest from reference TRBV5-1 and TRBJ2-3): KAGVTQTPRYLIKTRGQQVTLSCSPISGHRSVSWYQQTPGQGLQFLFEYFSETQRNKGNFPGRFSGRQFSNSRSEMNVSTLELGDSALYLCASSPGDSGPTDTQYFGPGTRLTVL.